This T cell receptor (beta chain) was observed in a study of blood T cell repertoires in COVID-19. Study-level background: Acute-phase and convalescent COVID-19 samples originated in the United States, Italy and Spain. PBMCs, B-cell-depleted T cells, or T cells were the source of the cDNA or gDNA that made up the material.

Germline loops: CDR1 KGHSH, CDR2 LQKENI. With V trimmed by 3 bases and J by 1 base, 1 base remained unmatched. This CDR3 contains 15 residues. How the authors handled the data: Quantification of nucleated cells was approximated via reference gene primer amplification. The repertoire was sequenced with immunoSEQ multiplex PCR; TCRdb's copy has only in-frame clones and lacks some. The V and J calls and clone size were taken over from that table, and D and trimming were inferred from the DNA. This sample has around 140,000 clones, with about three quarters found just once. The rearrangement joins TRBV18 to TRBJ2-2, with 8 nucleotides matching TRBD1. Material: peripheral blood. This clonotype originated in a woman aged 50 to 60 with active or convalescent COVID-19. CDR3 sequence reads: CASSPGQGNTGELFF. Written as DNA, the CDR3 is TGTGCCAGCTCACCTGGACAGGGGAACACCGGGGAGCTGTTTTTT.